This TCR beta chain was sequenced during a study of T-cell reconstitution after alpha-beta-depleted transplantation in children. This clonotype was counted at least ten times. The V segment lost 5 bases and the J segment 7 bases; nucleotides outside the gene matches: 7. The CDR3 has 14 amino acids. Germline CDR1 SEHNR, CDR2 FQNEAQ (reference sequence). Unique molecular identifiers featured in how the TCRbeta library was prepared. TCRdb re-called the PCR reads with MiXCR, one entry per CDR3 protein. The profile shows tens of thousands of distinct CDR3 sequences, under 6% of them singletons. V is TRBV7-9 and J is TRBJ1-4, with 7 bases that match TRBD1. The origin of this receptor is a female patient aged 2 to 10 who had a stem cell transplant for aplastic anemia, so the T cells may come from the graft donor. The sample consisted of PBMCs, mostly from graft donor cells, taken 60 days after TCRalphabeta/CD19-depleted stem cell transplant. The CDR3 DNA is TGTGCCAGCAGCCGAGGGACAGCTGCTGAAAAACTGTTTTTT. It codes for CASSRGTAAEKLFF.